Each of the 21 T cell receptor beta chains below was sequenced from the same sample in a study of early T cells in non-severe SARS-CoV-2 infection. TCRdb redid the calling of the 5' RACE reads with MiXCR, one entry per CDR3 protein. The sample carries 37,000 or so distinct CDR3 sequences, 4.5% to 5% recorded once. Sequencing was done on a sample of whole blood. These receptor sequences come from an adult who was a healthcare worker with PCR-confirmed SARS-CoV-2 infection or an uninfected control (not recorded which).

This clonotype was recorded at least ten times. This chain links TRBV6-6 with TRBJ1-2, with D maybe TRBD1 (5 bases). V lost 8 bases to trimming and J lost 3 bases, with 16 bases between them. The CDR3 covers 14 residues. CDR1 and CDR2 from the germline V gene are MNHNY and SVGAGI (reference sequence). This chain's CDR3 is CASYFVGVDYGYTF. The CDR3 region has the DNA TGTGCCAGCTATTTCGTAGGGGTGGACTATGGCTACACCTTC.

Only a few counts were recorded for this clonotype. CDR3 sequence reads: CASSPSYYEKLFF. The CDR3 nucleotides are TGTGCCAGCAGCCCATCGTACTATGAAAAACTGTTTTTT. V usage is TRBV7-2 and J usage is TRBJ1-4; D not resolved. V shed 5 bases and J shed 6 bases, with 10 bases lying between them. This CDR3 has 13 residues. The V gene's germline CDR1 is SGHTA and CDR2 FQGNSA.

The chain has TRBV28 and TRBJ1-4, with 9 bases identical to TRBD1. Trimming at V came to 2 bases and at J to 0 bases, leaving 7 bases not matched to a gene. Germline V gives CDR1 MDHEN, CDR2 SYDVKM. CDR3 length: 18 residues. CDR3 region: CASSLGGQGRATNEKLFF. DNA for the CDR3: TGTGCCAGCAGTTTAGGGGGACAGGGAAGAGCAACTAATGAAAAACTGTTTTTT.

The J gene is TRBJ2-2, the V gene TRBV30; a possible D gene is TRBD1 (6 bases). Germline V gene lookup returns CDR1 GTSNPN and CDR2 SVGIG (reference sequence). V lost 7 bases and J 3 bases, leaving 9 bases between the germline ends. The CDR3 is 12 amino acids. The CDR3 here is CASGHYTGELFF. In nucleotides, the CDR3 is TGTGCCTCGGGACATTACACCGGGGAGCTGTTTTTT. Filled out from reference TRBV30 and TRBJ2-2, the complete variable domain reads SQTIHQWPATLVQPVGSPLSLECTVEGTSNPNLYWYRQAAGRGLQLLFYSVGIGQISSEVPQNLSASRPQDRQFILSSKKLLLSDSGFYLCASGHYTGELFFGEGSRLTVL.

This clonotype was found many times. The chain employs TRBV11-3 and TRBJ2-1; 9 nucleotides line up with TRBD1. The CDR3 length is 13 residues. J lost 6 bases, V lost 5 bases, and 2 bases had no gene match. Germline CDR1 and CDR2: SGHNT and YENEEA. The CDR3 region has the DNA TGTGCCAGCAGCCTGACAGGGGGCAATGAGCAGTTCTTC. Translation gives CASSLTGGNEQFF.

This clonotype showed up many times. The J gene is TRBJ1-6, the V gene TRBV27; D gene ambiguous. V lost 6 bases and J lost 10, with 16 bases in between. The CDR3 consists of 14 residues. The germline V gene has CDR1 MNHEY and CDR2 SMNVEV (reference sequence). CDR3 sequence: CASSPVPARSPLHF. The CDR3 DNA follows: TGTGCCAGCAGCCCAGTCCCTGCTAGGTCACCCCTCCACTTT.

This clonotype was found many times. The genes are TRBV18 and TRBJ1-1; D not resolved. Between the trimmed V and J ends, which lost 3 bases and 7 bases, there was a span of 15 bases. The CDR3 is 14 residues long. CDR1 is KGHSH, CDR2 LQKENI, per germline. This CDR3 reads CASSPSPTAFEAFF. The CDR3 bases are TGTGCCAGCTCACCCTCCCCAACAGCGTTTGAAGCTTTCTTT.

The chain links TRBV29-1 to TRBJ1-1; D perhaps matches TRBD1 (5 bases). The CDR3 covers 13 residues. CDR1 and CDR2 (germline): SQVTM, ANQGSEA. The germline V and J ends were trimmed by 7 bases and 0 bases, with 12 bases remaining between them. CDR3: CSETTGMNTEAFF. The CDR3 nucleotides are TGCAGCGAGACAACAGGTATGAACACTGAAGCTTTCTTT.

This clonotype was observed at least ten times. The rearrangement uses TRBV7-6 and TRBJ2-7, with D possibly being TRBD2 (6 bases). V was trimmed by 1 base and J by 2 bases, leaving 12 bases between them. Germline V gene lookup returns CDR1 SGHVS and CDR2 FNYEAQ. This CDR3 comprises 15 residues. The CDR3 coding sequence is TGTGCCAGCAGCTTAGGAGCGGGCTCCACCTACGAGCAGTACTTC. Translated: CASSLGAGSTYEQYF. Full variable domain (missing parts from reference TRBV7-6 and TRBJ2-7): GAGVSQSPRYKVTKRGQDVALRCDPISGHVSLYWYRQALGQGPEFLTYFNYEAQQDKSGLPNDRFSAERPEGSISTLTIQRTEQRDSAMYRCASSLGAGSTYEQYFGPGTRLTVT.

This clonotype was seen at least ten times. The chain carries TRBV28 and TRBJ2-1, with D possibly matching TRBD2 (6 bases). The germline V and J ends were trimmed by 4 bases and 15 bases, with 19 bases remaining between them. CDR3 length: 13 amino acids. Germline CDR1 reads MDHEN; CDR2 reads SYDVKM. In DNA form, the CDR3 reads TGTGCCAGCAGTTATACAGAGACTAGTGGTCGGTTCTTC. Its protein is CASSYTETSGRFF.

This clonotype showed up many times. The genes are TRBV28 and TRBJ2-3; 11 nucleotides line up with TRBD2. The germline gives CDR1 MDHEN, CDR2 SYDVKM. This CDR3 comprises 16 residues. The V and J ends lost 5 bases and 4 bases, in that order; junction bases with no gene match: 8. For the CDR3, the DNA is TGTGCCAGCAGTCTTACGGTAGCGGGAGGGCCAGATACGCAGTATTTT. Protein product: CASSLTVAGGPDTQYF.

This clonotype has ten or more counts. V gene TRBV3-1 combines with J gene TRBJ2-1; D is possibly TRBD1 (5 bases). Trimming removed 2 bases at V and 2 bases at J, with 16 bases between. The length of the CDR3 is 17 residues. The germline V gene encodes CDR1 LGHDT and CDR2 YNNKEL (reference sequence). The CDR3 DNA is TGTGCCAGCAGCCAAAGTGGGGCCAGCTCTCCCTACAATGAGCAGTTCTTC. Residues: CASSQSGASSPYNEQFF.

This clonotype was seen ten or more times. The rearrangement uses TRBV14 and TRBJ1-5; D is possibly TRBD1 (5 bases). V dropped 0 bases and J dropped 6 bases, with 21 bases sitting between them. The CDR3 is 18 residues long. The germline V gene encodes CDR1 SGHDN and CDR2 FVKESK. In DNA, the CDR3 is TGTGCCAGCAGCCAAGAGCCCCCTTATCAGGGTAAAGGTCAGCCCCAGCATTTT. Its protein product is CASSQEPPYQGKGQPQHF.

This clonotype was counted many times. The chain recombines TRBV9 with TRBJ1-5, with a possible D match to TRBD1 (5 bases). The CDR3 runs to 15 residues. Trimming cost V 0 bases and J 0 bases, with 7 bases left between them. CDR1 and CDR2 from the germline V gene are SGDLS and YYNGEE. For the CDR3, the DNA is TGTGCCAGCAGCGTAGCGGGGGATAGCAATCAGCCCCAGCATTTT. Its protein is CASSVAGDSNQPQHF.

This clonotype was detected only a few times. The chain uses TRBV7-8 and TRBJ2-7; D not certain. The germline V gene has CDR1 SGHVS and CDR2 FQNEAQ. Trimming shortened V by 2 bases and J by 12 bases, and 11 bases separated the two germline ends. This CDR3 is 11 amino acids long. The chain's CDR3 is CASSLTAIPYF. The CDR3 DNA reads as TGTGCCAGCAGCTTAACGGCGATTCCGTACTTC.

This clonotype has a count of ten or more. J is TRBJ1-5 and V is TRBV9, with D possibly being TRBD1 (6 bases). The germline V gene has CDR1 SGDLS and CDR2 YYNGEE. V was trimmed by 0 bases and J by 2 bases, leaving 9 bases between them. There are 15 residues in the CDR3. CDR3 in DNA: TGTGCCAGCAGCGTAGGAGGGGGTGGCAATCAGCCCCAGCATTTT. Its translation is CASSVGGGGNQPQHF.

This clonotype occurred many times. The V call is TRBV11-2, the J call TRBJ2-5, with 8 bases lining up with TRBD1. Trimming cost V 5 bases and J 4 bases; bases outside gene matches: 9. The CDR3 length is 15 residues. Germline CDR1 SGHAT, CDR2 FQNNGV. This CDR3 is CASSPTGEVRETQYF. Written as DNA, the CDR3 is TGTGCCAGCAGCCCGACAGGGGAGGTTCGAGAGACCCAGTACTTC. Full variable domain (outside the CDR3, taken from reference TRBV11-2 and TRBJ2-5): EAGVAQSPRYKIIEKRQSVAFWCNPISGHATLYWYQQILGQGPKLLIQFQNNGVVDDSQLPKDRFSAERLKGVDSTLKIQPAKLEDSAVYLCASSPTGEVRETQYFGPGTRLLVL.

There are many counts of this clonotype. The DNA for the CDR3 is TGTGCCAGCAGAACCGGGACTAGTGGCACAGATACGCAGTATTTT. It is translated as CASRTGTSGTDTQYF. The chain carries TRBV28 and TRBJ2-3; 8 nucleotides align to TRBD2. Germline CDR1 reads MDHEN; CDR2 reads SYDVKM. There are 15 residues in the CDR3. The J segment lost 1 base and the V segment lost 6 bases, leaving 6 bases of the junction unmatched.

There are a few counts of this clonotype. This sequence joins TRBV20-1 and TRBJ2-3, with D uncertain. The V gene lost 1 base and the J gene lost 0 bases, with 5 bases spanning the gap. This CDR3 spans 13 amino acids. Germline CDR1 reads DFQATT; CDR2 reads SNEGSKA (reference sequence). The CDR3 DNA is TGCAGTGCTAGAGGAGATAGCACAGATACGCAGTATTTT. Translating gives CSARGDSTDTQYF.

This clonotype was detected many times. The CDR3 loop reads CASSEWTSGSPDTQYF. The DNA of the CDR3 is TGTGCCAGCAGTGAATGGACTAGCGGGAGTCCAGATACGCAGTATTTT. The chain combines TRBV25-1 with TRBJ2-3; 13 positions match TRBD2. Germline CDR1 reads MGHDK; CDR2 reads SYGVNS. Losses at the gene ends were 1 base for V and 4 bases for J; bases not matched to a gene: 2. The CDR3 covers 16 residues. Full variable domain (rest looked up from reference TRBV25-1 and TRBJ2-3): EADIYQTPRYLVIGTGKKITLECSQTMGHDKMYWYQQDPGMELHLIHYSYGVNSTEKGDLSSESTVSRIRTEHFPLTLESARPSHTSQYLCASSEWTSGSPDTQYFGPGTRLTVL.

This clonotype was seen a few times. This sequence joins TRBV19 and TRBJ2-7; D is perhaps TRBD2 (6 bases). This CDR3 contains 15 residues. Between the trimmed V and J ends, which lost 6 bases and 6 bases, there was a span of 21 bases. Germline V gene lookup returns CDR1 LNHDA and CDR2 SQIVND (reference sequence). CDR3 residues: CASSPRLGGSLEQYF. DNA for the CDR3: TGTGCCAGTAGCCCCCGATTGGGGGGATCCCTCGAGCAGTACTTC.